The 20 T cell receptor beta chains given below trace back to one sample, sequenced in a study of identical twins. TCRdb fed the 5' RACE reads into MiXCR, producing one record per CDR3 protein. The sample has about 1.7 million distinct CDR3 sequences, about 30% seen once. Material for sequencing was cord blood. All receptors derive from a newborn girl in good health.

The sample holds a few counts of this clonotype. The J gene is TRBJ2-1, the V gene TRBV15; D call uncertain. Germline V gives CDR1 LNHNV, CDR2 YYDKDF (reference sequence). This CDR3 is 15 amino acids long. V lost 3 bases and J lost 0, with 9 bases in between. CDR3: CATSSDISSYNEQFF. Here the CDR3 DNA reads TGTGCCACCAGCAGCGACATCTCCTCCTACAATGAGCAGTTCTTC.

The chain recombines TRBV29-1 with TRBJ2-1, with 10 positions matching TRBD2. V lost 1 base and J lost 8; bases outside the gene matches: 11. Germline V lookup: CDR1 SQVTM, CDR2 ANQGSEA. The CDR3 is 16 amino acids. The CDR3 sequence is CSVEGTSGPTHDEQFF. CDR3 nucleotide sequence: TGCAGCGTTGAAGGGACTAGCGGACCAACCCACGATGAGCAGTTCTTC.

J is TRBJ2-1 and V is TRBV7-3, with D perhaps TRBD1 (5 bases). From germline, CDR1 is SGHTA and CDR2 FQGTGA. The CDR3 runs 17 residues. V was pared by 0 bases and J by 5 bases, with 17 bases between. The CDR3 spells CASSLTRTRVGNNEQFF. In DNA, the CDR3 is TGTGCCAGCAGCTTAACTAGGACCAGGGTGGGGAACAATGAGCAGTTCTTC.

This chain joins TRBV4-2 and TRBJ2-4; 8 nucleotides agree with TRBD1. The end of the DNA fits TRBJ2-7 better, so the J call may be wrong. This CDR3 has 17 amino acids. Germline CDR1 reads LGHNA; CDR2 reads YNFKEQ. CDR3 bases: TGTGCCAGCAGCCCAGTCTCGGGACAGGTCTACTCCTACGAGCAGTACTTC. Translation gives CASSPVSGQVYSYEQYF.

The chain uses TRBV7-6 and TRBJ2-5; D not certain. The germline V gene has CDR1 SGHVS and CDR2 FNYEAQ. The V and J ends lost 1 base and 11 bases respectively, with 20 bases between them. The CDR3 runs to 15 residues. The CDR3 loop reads CASSLVADTYNEQYF. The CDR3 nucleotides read TGTGCCAGCAGCTTAGTTGCCGATACCTACAATGAGCAGTACTTC.

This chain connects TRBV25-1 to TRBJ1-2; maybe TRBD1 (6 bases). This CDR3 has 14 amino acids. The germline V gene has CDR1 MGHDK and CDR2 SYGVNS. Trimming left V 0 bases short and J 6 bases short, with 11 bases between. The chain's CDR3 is CASSEYGGGDGYTF. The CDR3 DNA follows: TGTGCCAGCAGTGAATACGGGGGCGGGGATGGCTACACCTTC.

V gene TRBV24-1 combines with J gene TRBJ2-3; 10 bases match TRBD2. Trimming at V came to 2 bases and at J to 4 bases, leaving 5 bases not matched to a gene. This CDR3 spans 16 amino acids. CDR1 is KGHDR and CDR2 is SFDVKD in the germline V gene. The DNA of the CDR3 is TGTGCCACCAGTGATTCTAGCGGGAGATGGGCAGATACGCAGTATTTT. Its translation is CATSDSSGRWADTQYF.

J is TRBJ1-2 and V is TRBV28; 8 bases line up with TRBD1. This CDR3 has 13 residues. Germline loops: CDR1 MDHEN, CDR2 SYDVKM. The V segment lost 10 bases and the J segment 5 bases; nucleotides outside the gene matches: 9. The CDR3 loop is CATLGQGVYGYTF. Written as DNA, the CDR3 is TGTGCCACCCTAGGACAGGGCGTATATGGCTACACCTTC.

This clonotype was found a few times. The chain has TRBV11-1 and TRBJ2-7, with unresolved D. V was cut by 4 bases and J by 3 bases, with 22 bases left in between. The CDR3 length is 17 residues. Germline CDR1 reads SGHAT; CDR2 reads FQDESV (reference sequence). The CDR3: CASSYNSRVDFLYEQYF. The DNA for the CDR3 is TGTGCCAGCAGCTACAACTCTCGGGTAGACTTCCTCTACGAGCAGTACTTC.

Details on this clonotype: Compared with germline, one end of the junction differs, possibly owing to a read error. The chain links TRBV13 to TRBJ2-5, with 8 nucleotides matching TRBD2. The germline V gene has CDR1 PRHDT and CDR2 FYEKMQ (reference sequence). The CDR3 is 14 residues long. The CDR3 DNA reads TGTGCCGGCAGCTTAACTAGCGGCCAAGAGACCCAGTACTTC. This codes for CAGSLTSGQETQYF.

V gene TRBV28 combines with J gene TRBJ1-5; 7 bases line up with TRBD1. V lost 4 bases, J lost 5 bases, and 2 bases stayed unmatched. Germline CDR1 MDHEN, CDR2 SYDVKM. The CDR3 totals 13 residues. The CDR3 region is CASSYRGYQPQHF. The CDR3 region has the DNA TGTGCCAGCAGTTACAGGGGTTATCAGCCCCAGCATTTT. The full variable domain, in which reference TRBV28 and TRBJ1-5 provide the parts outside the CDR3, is DVKVTQSSRYLVKRTGEKVFLECVQDMDHENMFWYRQDPGLGLRLIYFSYDVKMKEKGDIPEGYSVSREKKERFSLILESASTNQTSMYLCASSYRGYQPQHFGDGTRLSIL.

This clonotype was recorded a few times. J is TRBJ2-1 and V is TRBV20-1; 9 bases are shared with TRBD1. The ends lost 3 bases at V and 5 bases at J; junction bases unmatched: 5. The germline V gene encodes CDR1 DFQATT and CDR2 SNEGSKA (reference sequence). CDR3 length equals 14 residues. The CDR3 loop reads CSARGQGSHNEQFF. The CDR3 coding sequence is TGCAGTGCTAGGGGACAGGGATCCCACAATGAGCAGTTCTTC.

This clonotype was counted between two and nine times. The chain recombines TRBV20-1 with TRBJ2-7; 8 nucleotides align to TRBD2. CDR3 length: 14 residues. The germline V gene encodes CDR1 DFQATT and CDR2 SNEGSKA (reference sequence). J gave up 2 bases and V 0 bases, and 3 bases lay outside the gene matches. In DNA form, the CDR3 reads TGCAGTGCTAGAGATCTGGGACTAGCCTACGAGCAGTACTTC. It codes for CSARDLGLAYEQYF.

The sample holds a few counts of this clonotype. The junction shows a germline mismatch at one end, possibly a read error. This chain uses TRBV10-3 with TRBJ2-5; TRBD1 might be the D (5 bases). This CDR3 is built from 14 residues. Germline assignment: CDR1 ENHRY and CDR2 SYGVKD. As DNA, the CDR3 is TGTACCATCAGCAAAGGGGCGTACCAAGAGACCCAGTACTTC. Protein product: CTISKGAYQETQYF.

This CDR3 reads CATSRTSGSLNEQYF. The CDR3 DNA follows: TGTGCCACCAGCAGGACTAGCGGGAGTCTAAATGAGCAGTACTTC. The gene calls are TRBV15 and TRBJ2-5; the match to TRBD2 covers 12 bases. This CDR3 is built from 15 residues. The V gene's germline CDR1 is LNHNV and CDR2 YYDKDF (reference sequence). The ends lost 3 bases at V and 11 bases at J; junction bases unmatched: 10.

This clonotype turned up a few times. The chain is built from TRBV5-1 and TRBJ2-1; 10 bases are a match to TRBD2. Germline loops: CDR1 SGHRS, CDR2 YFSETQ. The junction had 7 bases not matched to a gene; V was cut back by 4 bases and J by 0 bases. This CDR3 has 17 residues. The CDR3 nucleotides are TGCGCCAGCAGCAGGGGACTAGCGCTTAGCTCCTACAATGAGCAGTTCTTC. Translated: CASSRGLALSSYNEQFF. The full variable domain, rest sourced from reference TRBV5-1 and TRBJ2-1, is KAGVTQTPRYLIKTRGQQVTLSCSPISGHRSVSWYQQTPGQGLQFLFEYFSETQRNKGNFPGRFSGRQFSNSRSEMNVSTLELGDSALYLCASSRGLALSSYNEQFFGPGTRLTVL.

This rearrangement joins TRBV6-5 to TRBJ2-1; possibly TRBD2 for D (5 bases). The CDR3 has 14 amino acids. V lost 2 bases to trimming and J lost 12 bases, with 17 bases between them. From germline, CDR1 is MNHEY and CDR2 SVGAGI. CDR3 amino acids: CASSYDAARDGQFF. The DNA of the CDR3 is TGTGCCAGCAGTTACGATGCAGCTCGGGATGGGCAGTTCTTC.

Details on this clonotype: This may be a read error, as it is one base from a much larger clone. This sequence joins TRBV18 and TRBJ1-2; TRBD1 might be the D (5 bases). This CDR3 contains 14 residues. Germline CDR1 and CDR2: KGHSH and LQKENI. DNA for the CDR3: TGTGCCAGCTCACCTGACAGCCCTAACTATGGCTACATCTTC. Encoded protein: CASSPDSPNYGYIF.

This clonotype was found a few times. The CDR3 loop reads CASRISFRASGYNEQFF. The CDR3 DNA is TGTGCCAGCAGGATTTCTTTCCGGGCTAGCGGGTACAATGAGCAGTTCTTC. The chain couples TRBV6-1 to TRBJ2-1; 8 nucleotides line up with TRBD2. J gave up 4 bases and V 6 bases, and 14 bases lay outside the gene matches. Germline V CDR1 and CDR2: MNHNS, SASEGT. The CDR3 is 17 residues long.

CDR3: CSAVPDRGLGYTF. The CDR3 DNA reads TGCAGTGCTGTCCCCGACAGGGGGCTAGGCTACACCTTC. The gene calls are TRBV20-1 and TRBJ1-2, with 10 bases identical to TRBD1. Germline V gene data show CDR1 as DFQATT and CDR2 as SNEGSKA (reference sequence). V lost 5 bases to trimming and J lost 8 bases; unmatched junction nucleotides: 8. The CDR3 has 13 residues.